This T cell receptor beta chain stems from a study of blood T cells in healthy people across ages. Together with a sample-barcoded 5' primer, a J-beta primer mix was included in a second PCR lasting about 7 to 12 cycles. TCRdb recomputed calls from the 5' RACE reads with MiXCR, one row per CDR3 protein. This sample has hundreds of thousands of distinct CDR3 sequences, with 20% to 25% found just once. Germline V gives CDR1 SQVTM, CDR2 ANQGSEA. V lost 3 bases and J 2 bases, leaving 6 bases between the germline ends. The CDR3 has 12 amino acids. The specimen sequenced was blood. The TCR originated in a man aged 65 to 85 in good health. The rearrangement joins TRBV29-1 to TRBJ2-3; TRBD1 is a possible D gene (5 bases). CDR3 in amino acids: CSVEDTTDTQYF. CDR3 nucleotide sequence: TGCAGCGTTGAGGACACCACAGATACGCAGTATTTT.